The 23 T cell receptor beta chains below all came from one sample that was sequenced in a study of T cell responses to AZD1222 COVID-19 vaccine. TCRdb's table, derived via immunoSEQ multiplex PCR, lists solely in-frame clones and lacks some. The sample consists of around 130,000 clones, roughly nine tenths of them appearing once. The starting material was peripheral blood, obtained 28 days after the second AZD1222 dose. These receptors originate from an adult who received the AZD1222 COVID-19 vaccine.

The chain is built from TRBV4-1 and TRBJ2-7, with 12 bases identical to TRBD2. Losses at the gene ends were 4 bases for V and 3 bases for J; bases not matched to a gene: 4. The CDR3 loop spans 15 amino acids. Germline lookup yields CDR1 MGHRA and CDR2 YSYEKL. The CDR3 loop reads CASSLGLAGNYEQYF. CDR3 DNA: TGCGCCAGCAGCCTCGGACTAGCGGGAAACTACGAGCAGTACTTC.

This clone showed up just a few times. The rearrangement uses TRBV30 and TRBJ1-5; D is undetermined. Germline-derived CDR1 and CDR2 are GTSNPN and SVGIG (reference sequence). The CDR3 contains 13 residues. Deletions cut 0 bases from V and 2 bases from J, with 5 bases between. CDR3 bases: TGTGCCTGGAGTGTAGCGGGCAATCAGCCCCAGCATTTT. It encodes CAWSVAGNQPQHF.

Many counts were recorded for this clone. The J gene is TRBJ2-1, the V gene TRBV18; D not certain. V lost 6 bases and J 7 bases, leaving 13 bases between the germline ends. Germline V gives CDR1 KGHSH, CDR2 LQKENI. The CDR3 has 13 residues. Here the CDR3 reads CASSPPHANEQFF. CDR3 nucleotides: TGTGCCAGCTCCCCTCCCCACGCTAATGAGCAGTTCTTC.

The chain uses TRBV27 and TRBJ1-1, with D perhaps matching TRBD1 (6 bases). Germline loops: CDR1 MNHEY, CDR2 SMNVEV (reference sequence). V was clipped by 6 bases and J by 5 bases, with 16 bases between them. The CDR3 runs 14 residues. CDR3 bases: TGTGCCAGCAGGAGACAGGTAATGATGACTGAAGCTTTCTTT. Encoded protein: CASRRQVMMTEAFF.

This sequence joins TRBV12-3 or TRBV12-4 and TRBJ1-1; D not resolved. V shed 1 base and J shed 1 base, with 4 bases lying between them. The CDR3 runs 13 residues. The CDR3 protein is CASSLETNTEAFF. Written as DNA, the CDR3 is TGTGCCAGCAGTTTAGAGACGAACACTGAAGCTTTCTTT.

The chain employs TRBV10-3 and TRBJ2-7; D is perhaps TRBD1 (7 bases). Between the trimmed V and J ends, which lost 5 bases and 3 bases, there was a span of 14 bases. Germline values: CDR1 ENHRY, CDR2 SYGVKD. The CDR3 is 14 residues long. The chain's CDR3 is CAISQGGRFYEQYF. The DNA of the CDR3 is TGTGCCATCAGTCAGGGGGGCCGTTTCTACGAGCAGTACTTC.

This chain links TRBV6-1 with TRBJ1-2; D is possibly TRBD1 (6 bases). This CDR3 region has 13 residues. V was cut by 1 base and J by 5 bases, with 8 bases left in between. CDR1 and CDR2 (germline): MNHNS, SASEGT. CDR3 DNA sequence: TGTGCCAGCAGTGAAGAGGGGGGATATGGCTACACCTTC. Translation: CASSEEGGYGYTF.

The chain is built from TRBV3-1 (or the pseudogene TRBV3-2) and TRBJ1-3, with a tentative D call TRBD1 (5 bases). Germline CDR1 LGHDT, CDR2 YNNKEL (reference sequence). Deletions cut 1 base from V and 0 bases from J, with 10 bases between. There are 16 residues in the CDR3. CDR3 DNA: TGTGCCAGCAGCCAAGCGGACATTAGCTCTGGAAACACCATATATTTT. This translates into CASSQADISSGNTIYF.

V and J are TRBV7-8 and TRBJ1-2; maybe TRBD1 (6 bases). This CDR3 spans 15 amino acids. CDR1 and CDR2 (germline): SGHVS, FQNEAQ. The V gene lost 3 bases and the J gene lost 11 bases, with 22 bases spanning the gap. Written as DNA, the CDR3 is TGTGCCAGCAGCTTGCGAACCGGGACAACGATGGTATACACCTTC. Its protein product is CASSLRTGTTMVYTF.

The gene calls are TRBV6-5 and TRBJ1-6; D gene unclear. The CDR3 is made up of 14 amino acids. Trimming shortened V by 5 bases and J by 0 bases, and 5 bases separated the two germline ends. Germline V lookup: CDR1 MNHEY, CDR2 SVGAGI. The CDR3 sequence: CASSPSSYNSPLHF. CDR3 bases: TGTGCCAGCAGTCCCAGCTCCTATAATTCACCCCTCCACTTT.

The rearrangement uses TRBV30 and TRBJ2-5; 11 bases map to TRBD2. The junction had 2 bases not matched to a gene; V was cut back by 0 bases and J by 2 bases. The CDR3 length is 15 residues. Per the germline V gene, CDR1 is GTSNPN and CDR2 is SVGIG (reference sequence). The CDR3 loop is CAWSVLAGVQETQYF. DNA of the CDR3: TGTGCCTGGAGTGTACTAGCGGGGGTTCAAGAGACCCAGTACTTC.

The chain has TRBV4-1 and TRBJ2-1; the match to TRBD1 covers 7 bases. The CDR3 totals 14 residues. The germline gives CDR1 MGHRA, CDR2 YSYEKL. The V gene end was trimmed by 4 bases and the J gene end by 5 bases; junction bases not matched to a gene: 5. CDR3 residues: CASSPGTANNEQFF. In DNA, the CDR3 is TGCGCCAGCAGCCCAGGGACAGCCAACAATGAGCAGTTCTTC.

The chain recombines TRBV10-3 with TRBJ1-2; no clear D. The CDR3 has 13 amino acids. Germline CDR1 ENHRY, CDR2 SYGVKD. Trimming cost V 2 bases and J 4 bases, with 8 bases left between them. CDR3 DNA: TGTGCCATCAGTGAGCCGGGGATCTATGGCTACACCTTC. Residues: CAISEPGIYGYTF.

The J gene is TRBJ1-6, the V gene TRBV6-1; 8 positions agree with TRBD1. Germline CDR1 and CDR2: MNHNS and SASEGT. This CDR3 is 15 amino acids long. V dropped 2 bases and J dropped 9; count of bases not matched to a gene: 6. The CDR3 protein is CASSEMAGGFSPLHF. The CDR3 coding sequence is TGTGCCAGCAGTGAAATGGCAGGGGGCTTTTCACCCCTCCACTTT.

The CDR3 bases are TGTGCCAGCAGCCTGCCCGAGACAGGGGGCGAGGCTTTCTTT. Translated, it gives CASSLPETGGEAFF. The chain is built from TRBV28 and TRBJ1-1; 10 nucleotides align to TRBD1. J gave up 11 bases and V 6 bases, and 12 bases lay outside the gene matches. The V gene's germline CDR1 is MDHEN and CDR2 SYDVKM. The CDR3 is 14 amino acids.

The chain couples TRBV30 to TRBJ1-1; D gene ambiguous. CDR1 is GTSNPN, CDR2 SVGIG, per germline (reference sequence). The CDR3 has 13 amino acids. Deletions cut 2 bases from V and 0 bases from J, with 7 bases between. The CDR3 is CAWSTPMNTEAFF. The CDR3 DNA reads as TGTGCCTGGAGTACTCCCATGAACACTGAAGCTTTCTTT.

J is TRBJ1-1 and V is TRBV11-3; perhaps TRBD1 as D (5 bases). The CDR3 is made up of 13 amino acids. In germline, CDR1 is SGHNT, CDR2 YENEEA. V shed 3 bases and J shed 7 bases, with 12 bases lying between them. The chain's CDR3 is CASSLYQGSEAFF. Here the CDR3 DNA reads TGTGCCAGCAGCTTGTACCAGGGAAGTGAAGCTTTCTTT.

This chain links TRBV5-1 with TRBJ2-1; TRBD2 matches at 14 bases. CDR1 and CDR2 (germline): SGHRS, YFSETQ. After removal of 4 bases from V and 13 bases from J, the junction contained 10 bases not matched to a gene. This CDR3 has 15 amino acids. The CDR3 DNA sequence: TGCGCCAGCAGCCCCCCGGGACTAGCGGGAGAGGTCCAGTTCTTC. Translated, it gives CASSPPGLAGEVQFF.

The chain couples TRBV10-2 to TRBJ2-2, with 10 bases that match TRBD2. With 10 bases clipped from V and 7 bases from J, the junction kept 12 bases outside the gene matches. The CDR3 has 15 amino acids. The germline gives CDR1 WSHSY, CDR2 SAAADI. This CDR3 reads CATRGLAGEVGELFF. The CDR3, as DNA: TGCGCCACCAGAGGGCTAGCGGGAGAGGTCGGGGAGCTGTTTTTT.

The chain recombines TRBV5-1 with TRBJ1-2; 9 bases agree with TRBD1. Germline trimming cut 0 bases from V and 8 bases from J; bases unmatched to any gene: 8. The CDR3 is 15 residues long. Germline loops: CDR1 SGHRS, CDR2 YFSETQ. CDR3 residues: CASSLEGRQGGGYTF. CDR3 nucleotides: TGCGCCAGCAGCTTGGAAGGTCGACAGGGGGGCGGCTACACCTTC.

The rearrangement links TRBV5-1 to TRBJ2-1; TRBD1 matches at 9 bases. The V and J ends lost 4 bases and 4 bases, in that order; junction bases with no gene match: 6. Germline lookup yields CDR1 SGHRS and CDR2 YFSETQ. The CDR3 has 15 residues. The CDR3 spells CASSRTGAGYNEQFF. The CDR3 DNA follows: TGCGCCAGCAGCAGGACAGGGGCCGGGTACAATGAGCAGTTCTTC.

The chain uses TRBV4-3 and TRBJ1-6; D unclear. Per the germline V gene, CDR1 is LGHNA and CDR2 is YSLEER. V shed 0 bases and J shed 7 bases, with 10 bases lying between them. The CDR3 length is 15 residues. The CDR3 nucleotides read TGCGCCAGCAGCCAAGAAAGTACAGCGAATTCACCCCTCCACTTT. Translating gives CASSQESTANSPLHF.

The chain recombines TRBV6-5 with TRBJ2-5, with D tentatively TRBD1 (6 bases). V lost 6 bases to trimming and J lost 2 bases, with 16 bases between them. The CDR3 runs 15 residues. CDR1 and CDR2 (germline): MNHEY, SVGAGI. CDR3 sequence (DNA): TGTGCCAGCAGCCTGGACAGACCCGCTCAAGAGACCCAGTACTTC. It yields the protein CASSLDRPAQETQYF.